The T cell receptor beta chain described here comes from a study of T cell responses to AZD1222 COVID-19 vaccine. Study-level background: The study pooled second doses at about 4 or about 12 weeks.

Findings and caveats of the study: It was only after the peak T cell response that any repertoires were sampled. Spike-specific TCR breadth and depth grew following two AZD1222 doses.

For this clone: Its specificity is not known.

Repertoires were generated with immunoSEQ multiplex PCR, while TCRdb's copy carries only in-frame clones and drops some. Among 95,000 to 110,000 clones listed, about 87% were seen once. This CDR3 is built from 13 residues. Germline CDR1 and CDR2: LNHDA and SQIVND (reference sequence). V lost 5 bases and J 0 bases, leaving 5 bases between the germline ends. The source of this sequence is an adult in good health. The J gene is TRBJ1-3, the V gene TRBV19; D call uncertain. The specimen comprised peripheral blood, sampled on day 0 of AZD1222 vaccination. The CDR3 here is CASSFISGNTIYF. DNA of the CDR3: TGTGCCAGTAGTTTCATCTCTGGAAACACCATATATTTT.